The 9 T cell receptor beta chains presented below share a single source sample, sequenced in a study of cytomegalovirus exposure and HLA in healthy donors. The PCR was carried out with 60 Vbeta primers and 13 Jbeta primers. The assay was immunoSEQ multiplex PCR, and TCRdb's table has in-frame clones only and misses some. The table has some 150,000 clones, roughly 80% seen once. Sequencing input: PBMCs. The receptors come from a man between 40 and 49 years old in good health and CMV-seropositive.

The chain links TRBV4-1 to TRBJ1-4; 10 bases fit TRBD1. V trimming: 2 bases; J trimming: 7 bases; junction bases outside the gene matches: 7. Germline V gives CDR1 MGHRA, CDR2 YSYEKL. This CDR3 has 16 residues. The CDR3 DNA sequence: TGCGCCAGCAGCCAACAAGACAGGGGGCGTACTGAAAAACTGTTTTTT. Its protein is CASSQQDRGRTEKLFF.

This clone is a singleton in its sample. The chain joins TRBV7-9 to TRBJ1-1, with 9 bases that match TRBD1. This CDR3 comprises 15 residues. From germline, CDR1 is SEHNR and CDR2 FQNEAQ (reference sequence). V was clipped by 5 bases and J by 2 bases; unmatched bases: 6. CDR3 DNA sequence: TGTGCCAGCAGCCTCCTGGACAGGGGAAACACTGAAGCTTTCTTT. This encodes CASSLLDRGNTEAFF.

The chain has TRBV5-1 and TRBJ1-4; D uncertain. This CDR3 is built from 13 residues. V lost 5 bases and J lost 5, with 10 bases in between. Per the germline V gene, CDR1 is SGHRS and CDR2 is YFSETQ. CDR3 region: CASRREGNEKLFF. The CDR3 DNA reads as TGCGCCAGCAGACGGGAAGGCAATGAAAAACTGTTTTTT. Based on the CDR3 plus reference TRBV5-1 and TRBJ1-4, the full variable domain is KAGVTQTPRYLIKTRGQQVTLSCSPISGHRSVSWYQQTPGQGLQFLFEYFSETQRNKGNFPGRFSGRQFSNSRSEMNVSTLELGDSALYLCASRREGNEKLFFGSGTQLSVL.

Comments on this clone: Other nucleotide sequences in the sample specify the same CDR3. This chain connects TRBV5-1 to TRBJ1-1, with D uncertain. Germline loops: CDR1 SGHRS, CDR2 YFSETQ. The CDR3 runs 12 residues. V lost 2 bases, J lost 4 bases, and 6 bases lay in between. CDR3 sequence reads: CASSFGGTEAFF. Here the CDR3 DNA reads TGCGCCAGCAGCTTCGGTGGCACTGAAGCTTTCTTT.

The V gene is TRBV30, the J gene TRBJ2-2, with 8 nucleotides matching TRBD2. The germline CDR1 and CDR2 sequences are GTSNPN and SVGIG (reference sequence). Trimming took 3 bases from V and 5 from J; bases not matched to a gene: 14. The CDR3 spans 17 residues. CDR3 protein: CAWSQRWGLGKTGELFF. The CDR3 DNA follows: TGTGCCTGGAGCCAACGGTGGGGACTAGGAAAAACCGGGGAGCTGTTTTTT.

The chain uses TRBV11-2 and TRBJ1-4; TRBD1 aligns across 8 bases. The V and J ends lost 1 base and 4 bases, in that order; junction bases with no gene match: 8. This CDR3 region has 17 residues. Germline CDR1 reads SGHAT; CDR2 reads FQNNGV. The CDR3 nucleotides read TGTGCCAGCAGCTTAGTCGACAGGGGTCTGAATAATGAAAAACTGTTTTTT. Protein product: CASSLVDRGLNNEKLFF.

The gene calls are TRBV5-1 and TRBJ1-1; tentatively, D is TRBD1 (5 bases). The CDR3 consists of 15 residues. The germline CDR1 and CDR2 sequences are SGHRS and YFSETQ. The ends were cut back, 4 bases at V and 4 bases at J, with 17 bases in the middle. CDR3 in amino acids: CASSPFLTGGTEAFF. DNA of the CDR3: TGCGCCAGCAGCCCTTTCCTGACCGGGGGCACTGAAGCTTTCTTT.

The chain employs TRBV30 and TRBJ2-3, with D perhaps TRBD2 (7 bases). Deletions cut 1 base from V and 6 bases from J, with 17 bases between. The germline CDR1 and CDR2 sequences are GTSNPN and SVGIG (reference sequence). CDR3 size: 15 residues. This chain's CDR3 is CAWSGGGGRRDTQYF. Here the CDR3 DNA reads TGTGCCTGGAGTGGGGGGGGCGGGAGACGGGATACGCAGTATTTT.

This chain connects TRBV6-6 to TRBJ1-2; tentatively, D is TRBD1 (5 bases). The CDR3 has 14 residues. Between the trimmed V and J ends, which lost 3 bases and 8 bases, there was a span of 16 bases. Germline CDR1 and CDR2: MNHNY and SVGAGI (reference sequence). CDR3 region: CASSYFHVPGGYTF. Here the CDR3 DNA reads TGTGCCAGCAGTTATTTTCACGTGCCAGGGGGCTACACCTTC.